This T cell receptor (beta chain) was captured in a study of shared clonotypes between healthy human individuals. Turning to this clone: Its matching antigen is unknown.

V shed 2 bases and J shed 6 bases, with 13 bases lying between them. The CDR3 is 15 amino acids. Germline CDR1 is SGHTA and CDR2 is FQGNSA. All of the donors resided in Nashville, Tennessee, and each was a Caucasian adult. Method: immunoSEQ multiplex PCR; TCRdb's copy keeps in-frame clones and lacks some. This table holds fewer than 3 million clones, roughly 92% found once. Points from the study as a whole: Few donors restricted represented genetic and exposure-history diversity. Estimated richness values were generally larger in naive subsets than in memory subsets. Investigators collected only blood, and repertoires in tissues likely differ.

J is TRBJ2-2 and V is TRBV7-2; D call uncertain. This sequence originates from a man aged 18 to 29 in good health. Some clones in this sample may be carry-over from other donors' samples. Material: naive CD4+ T cells from PBMCs. Sample subset: CD45RA+ positively selected. In DNA, the CDR3 is TGTGCCAGCAGCTTAATGGCCCGATCTGCCGGGGAGCTGTTTTTT. It codes for CASSLMARSAGELFF.